The rows below give T cell receptor beta chains drawn from one sample of a study of a mutant IDH1 vaccine in newly diagnosed glioma. Here immunoSEQ multiplex PCR was the method, and the copy in TCRdb shows in-frame clones only, minus some. The sample shows about 38,000 clones, roughly 76% of them seen only once. No antigen has been assigned to these receptors. The input for sequencing was PBMCs, taken from a glioma patient whose treatment included an IDH1 peptide vaccine. Receptors originate from a man in his forties with glioma. CDR3s include the opening cysteine and the closing phenylalanine or tryptophan. A D gene is named only where the DNA matches it firmly. Rows give clone size only sometimes, using once, few, many, or a class for an expanded clone.

J gene | clone size | V gene | D gene | CDR3 protein | CDR3 DNA
TRBJ2-5 | NA | TRBV29-1 | TRBD2 | CSVCPGLAGETQYF | TGCAGCGTTTGTCCGGGACTAGCAGGGGAGACCCAGTACTTC
TRBJ2-7 | NA | TRBV18 | TRBD2 | CASSPLRREGSYEQYF | TGTGCCAGCTCACCTCTCCGCAGGGAGGGCTCCTACGAGCAGTACTTC
TRBJ2-5 | NA | TRBV6-5 | NA | CASSPGLNRETQYF | TGTGCCAGCAGCCCAGGACTAAATCGGGAGACCCAGTACTTC
TRBJ2-5 | NA | TRBV21-1 | NA | CASRKMGDTPQEQYF | TGTGCCAGCAGAAAAATGGGGGACACCCCCCAAGAGCAGTACTTC
TRBJ2-7 | NA | TRBV7-2 | TRBD1 | CASSLARTGAYEQYF | TGTGCCAGCAGCTTAGCGCGGACAGGGGCATACGAGCAGTACTTC
TRBJ1-6 | NA | TRBV10-3 | TRBD1 | CATMRWTGGSGSPLHF | TGTGCCACCATGAGGTGGACAGGGGGATCGGGTTCACCCCTCCACTTT
TRBJ2-7 | NA | TRBV19 | NA | CASSTNRQATYEQYF | TGTGCCAGTAGTACCAATCGACAGGCAACCTACGAGCAGTACTTC
TRBJ1-6 | once | TRBV18 | NA | CASSGSRGNSPLHF | TGTGCCAGCTCCGGAAGTCGTGGAAATTCACCCCTCCACTTT
TRBJ1-1 | NA | TRBV19 | NA | CASTLRGLNTEAFF | TGTGCCAGTACCCTAAGAGGCTTAAACACTGAAGCTTTCTTT
TRBJ1-1 | NA | TRBV6-1 | NA | CASSSLSLRNTEAFF | TGTGCCAGCAGTTCCCTGTCACTCAGGAACACTGAAGCTTTCTTT
TRBJ1-4 | NA | TRBV4-3 | NA | CASSPMRASNEKLFF | TGCGCCAGCAGCCCCATGCGGGCTAGTAATGAAAAACTGTTTTTT
TRBJ1-1 | NA | TRBV18 | NA | CASSPATVERTEAFF | TGTGCCAGCTCACCTGCAACGGTAGAGCGCACTGAAGCTTTCTTT
TRBJ2-4 | NA | TRBV6-6 | TRBD1 | CARLIQGAAKNIQYF | TGTGCCAGACTTATCCAGGGGGCTGCCAAAAACATTCAGTACTTC
TRBJ2-3 | NA | TRBV5-5 | NA | CASTPRGTILTDTQYF | TGTGCCAGCACCCCGAGGGGGACAATCCTCACAGATACGCAGTATTTT
TRBJ2-2 | NA | TRBV10-1 | TRBD2 | CASSRGGFTGELFF | TGCGCCAGCAGTCGGGGGGGCTTCACCGGGGAGCTGTTTTTT
TRBJ2-7 | NA | TRBV7-9 | NA | CASTSSRVGLHEQYF | TGTGCCAGCACCTCATCAAGGGTTGGTCTCCACGAGCAGTACTTC
TRBJ1-1 | NA | TRBV19 | NA | CASRGGRVRETEAFF | TGTGCCAGTAGGGGGGGGCGGGTAAGAGAAACTGAAGCTTTCTTT
TRBJ1-4 | NA | TRBV25-1 | NA | CASSDLETGLNEKLFF | TGTGCCAGCAGTGATCTAGAGACAGGACTTAATGAAAAACTGTTTTTT
TRBJ1-2 | NA | TRBV14 | NA | CASSQARVYGYTF | TGTGCCAGCAGCCAAGCCAGGGTCTATGGCTACACCTTC
TRBJ1-1 | medium-sized | TRBV7-9 | NA | CASSLADPLNTEAFF | TGTGCCAGCAGCTTAGCGGACCCTTTGAACACTGAAGCTTTCTTT
TRBJ1-1 | NA | TRBV9 | TRBD1 | CASSVEWNRGGTEAFF | TGTGCCAGCAGCGTAGAATGGAACAGGGGAGGGACTGAAGCTTTCTTT
TRBJ1-4 | NA | TRBV6-5 | NA | CASSLGIATNEKLFF | TGTGCCAGCAGTTTGGGGATTGCAACTAATGAAAAACTGTTTTTT
TRBJ1-6 | NA | TRBV27 | NA | CASSFHSLGTRGNSPLHF | TGTGCCAGCAGTTTCCACTCTTTGGGTACCCGGGGTAATTCACCCCTCCACTTT
TRBJ1-1 | NA | TRBV18 | TRBD1 | CASSPMTGRDSYEAFF | TGTGCCAGCTCACCGATGACAGGGAGGGATTCATATGAAGCTTTCTTT
TRBJ1-1 | few | TRBV6-1 | TRBD1 | CASSRQGAPAEAFF | TGTGCCAGCAGTCGACAGGGGGCGCCTGCTGAAGCTTTCTTT
TRBJ2-7 | NA | TRBV29-1 | NA | CSVDAGAPYEQYF | TGCAGCGTTGATGCGGGGGCCCCCTACGAGCAGTACTTC
TRBJ1-1 | NA | TRBV27 | TRBD1 | CASTGQGDTEAFF | TGTGCCAGCACGGGACAGGGAGACACTGAAGCTTTCTTT
TRBJ2-5 | NA | TRBV11-2 | NA | CASSLDRGLQTQYF | TGTGCCAGCAGCTTAGATCGGGGTCTTCAGACCCAGTACTTC
TRBJ2-5 | NA | TRBV5-1 | NA | CASSSVTGGETQYF | TGCGCCAGCAGCTCCGTGACGGGCGGGGAGACCCAGTACTTC
TRBJ1-6 | few | TRBV6-5 | NA | CASRGTDNSPLHF | TGTGCCAGCAGGGGGACGGATAATTCACCCCTCCACTTT
TRBJ2-7 | NA | TRBV2 | NA | CASSGGQGVQGQGYYEQYF | TGTGCCAGCAGTGGGGGGCAAGGGGTCCAGGGTCAGGGTTACTACGAGCAGTACTTC
TRBJ2-7 | NA | TRBV30 | TRBD2 | CAWSSLAGPYEQYF | TGTGCCTGGAGTTCCCTAGCGGGCCCCTACGAGCAGTACTTC
TRBJ2-7 | once | TRBV21-1 | NA | CASSGPGTSIYEQYF | TGTGCCAGCAGCGGACCCGGGACGTCGATTTACGAGCAGTACTTC
TRBJ2-3 | NA | TRBV9 | TRBD2 | CASSPPGGDTQYF | TGTGCCAGCAGCCCCCCGGGGGGTGATACGCAGTATTTT
TRBJ2-3 | NA | TRBV9 | TRBD1 | CASREVGGVGTDTQYF | TGTGCCAGCAGGGAAGTAGGGGGCGTGGGCACAGATACGCAGTATTTT
TRBJ2-5 | NA | TRBV7-2 | TRBD2 | CASSLSGGALETQYF | TGTGCCAGCAGCTTATCCGGGGGGGCGCTTGAGACCCAGTACTTC
TRBJ1-2 | NA | TRBV5-1 | NA | CASSFERGGYTF | TGCGCCAGCAGCTTCGAAAGGGGTGGCTACACCTTC
TRBJ1-5 | NA | TRBV2 | NA | CASSEAQGWSQPQHF | TGTGCCAGCAGTGAAGCGCAGGGTTGGTCTCAGCCCCAGCATTTT
TRBJ2-5 | NA | TRBV10-3 | NA | CAISERTDRRAGKETQYF | TGTGCCATCAGTGAGCGGACGGACAGGAGGGCCGGAAAAGAGACCCAGTACTTC
TRBJ2-5 | NA | TRBV7-8 | TRBD1 | CASSPYPGQGVETQYF | TGTGCCAGCAGCCCATACCCGGGACAGGGTGTAGAGACCCAGTACTTC
TRBJ1-1 | NA | TRBV6-1 | TRBD1 | CAKPRFQGANTEAFF | TGTGCCAAACCGAGGTTCCAGGGGGCCAACACTGAAGCTTTCTTT
TRBJ2-3 | NA | TRBV4-1 | TRBD2 | CASSQDQRAGVPYF | TGCGCCAGCAGCCAAGATCAGCGAGCGGGAGTCCCGTATTTT
TRBJ2-1 | NA | TRBV2 | NA | CASSDRGSNEQFF | TGTGCCAGCAGTGACAGGGGTAGTAATGAGCAGTTCTTC
TRBJ2-7 | NA | TRBV5-1 | NA | CASSSAGVHEQYF | TGCGCCAGCAGCTCGGCAGGGGTCCACGAGCAGTACTTC
TRBJ2-1 | NA | TRBV7-7 | TRBD2 | CASSLSGGHNEQFF | TGTGCTAGCAGCTTATCGGGAGGGCACAATGAGCAGTTCTTC